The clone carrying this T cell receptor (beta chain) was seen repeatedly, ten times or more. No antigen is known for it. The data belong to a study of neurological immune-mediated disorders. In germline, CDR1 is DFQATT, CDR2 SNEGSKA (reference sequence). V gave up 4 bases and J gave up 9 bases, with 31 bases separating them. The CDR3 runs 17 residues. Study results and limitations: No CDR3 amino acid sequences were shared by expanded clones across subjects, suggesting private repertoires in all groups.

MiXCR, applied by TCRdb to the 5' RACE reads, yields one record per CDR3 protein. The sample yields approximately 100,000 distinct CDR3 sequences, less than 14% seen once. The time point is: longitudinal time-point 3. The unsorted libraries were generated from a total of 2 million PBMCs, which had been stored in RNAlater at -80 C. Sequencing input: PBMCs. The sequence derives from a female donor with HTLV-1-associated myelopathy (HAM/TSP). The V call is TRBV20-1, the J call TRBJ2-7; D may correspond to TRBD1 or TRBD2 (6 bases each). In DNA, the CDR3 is TGCAGTGCTAAGGGGGGACAAGAGACACCCTATTCCGGCGGGCAGTACTTC. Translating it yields CSAKGGQETPYSGGQYF.